The 22 T cell receptor beta chains in this list originate from one sample, sequenced in a study of blood T cell repertoires in COVID-19. Generated by immunoSEQ multiplex PCR, the TCRdb table keeps only in-frame clones and is missing some. Found here are some 98,000 clones, about 80% of them singletons; the top ten hold 9.5% to 13%. The material sequenced was peripheral blood. All receptors come from a man between 65 and 85 years old with active or convalescent COVID-19.

The chain recombines TRBV6-1 with TRBJ2-1; D perhaps matches TRBD1 (6 bases). CDR3 length equals 14 residues. Germline V gene sequence: CDR1 MNHNS, CDR2 SASEGT. Trimming removed 3 bases from V and 2 bases from J, with 8 bases in between. The CDR3 is CASSDRDTYNEQFF. CDR3 in DNA: TGTGCCAGCAGTGACCGGGACACCTACAATGAGCAGTTCTTC.

This clone was picked up a small number of times. This sequence joins TRBV4-1 and TRBJ2-5; 9 bases are a match to TRBD1. Germline V gene lookup returns CDR1 MGHRA and CDR2 YSYEKL. J was trimmed by 5 bases and V by 1 base; bases with no gene match: 11. This CDR3 is built from 17 residues. The CDR3, as DNA: TGCGCCAGCAGCCAAGCGCCGGGACAGGGCTGGGTGGAGACCCAGTACTTC. The encoded protein is CASSQAPGQGWVETQYF.

The chain couples TRBV4-2 to TRBJ1-2, with 8 bases that match TRBD1. This CDR3 region has 16 residues. Germline CDR1 and CDR2: LGHNA and YNFKEQ. Trimming took 1 base from V and 2 from J; bases not matched to a gene: 6. The CDR3 sequence is CASSQGVRDRNYGYTF. CDR3 bases: TGTGCCAGCAGCCAAGGGGTTAGGGACAGGAACTATGGCTACACCTTC.

The CDR3 DNA reads TGTGCCATCAGTGAACTGGGGCAGCTCACCGGGGAGCTGTTTTTT. As protein: CAISELGQLTGELFF. The chain couples TRBV10-3 to TRBJ2-2; weak D call: TRBD1 (5 bases). Looked up from germline, CDR1 is ENHRY and CDR2 is SYGVKD. Trimming stripped 3 bases from V and 4 bases from J, with 12 bases between. The CDR3 runs to 15 residues.

The chain is built from TRBV10-2 and TRBJ1-6; maybe TRBD1 (6 bases). This CDR3 has 14 amino acids. Trimming cost V 3 bases and J 10 bases, with 13 bases left between them. Per germline, CDR1 WSHSY and CDR2 SAAADI. Here the CDR3 DNA reads TGCGCCAGCAGTGATGTTGGACAGTCGTCACCCCTCCACTTT. The encoded protein is CASSDVGQSSPLHF.

This chain joins TRBV15 and TRBJ1-2; D may be TRBD1 (5 bases). Trimming took 1 base from V and 1 from J, leaving 16 bases between them. Looked up from germline, CDR1 is LNHNV and CDR2 is YYDKDF (reference sequence). The length of the CDR3 is 17 residues. The CDR3 loop is CATSRGGGAGNNYGYTF. The CDR3 DNA follows: TGTGCCACCAGCAGAGGAGGCGGGGCTGGAAATAACTATGGCTACACCTTC.

J is TRBJ2-2 and V is TRBV7-6; 9 positions match TRBD1. Germline V gene sequence: CDR1 SGHVS, CDR2 FNYEAQ. This CDR3 spans 14 amino acids. Trimming cost V 10 bases and J 4 bases; bases outside gene matches: 7. This chain's CDR3 is CATRDREGTGELFF. The CDR3 DNA reads as TGTGCCACCCGGGACAGGGAGGGCACCGGGGAGCTGTTTTTT.

This clone was counted between two and nine times. The chain couples TRBV14 to TRBJ1-6, with D possibly being TRBD1 (5 bases). The V gene lost 4 bases and the J gene lost 11 bases, with 15 bases spanning the gap. The CDR3 consists of 14 residues. Germline CDR1 and CDR2: SGHDN and FVKESK. The CDR3 sequence is CASSLGTGSAPLHF. CDR3 nucleotides: TGTGCCAGCAGCCTCGGGACTGGGTCAGCACCCCTCCACTTT.

This clone was found a few times. The chain is built from TRBV5-5 and TRBJ1-2; D is possibly TRBD1 (5 bases). The CDR3 is made up of 13 amino acids. Germline V lookup: CDR1 SGHKS, CDR2 YYEKEE (reference sequence). Trimming removed 4 bases from V and 4 bases from J, with 11 bases in between. In nucleotides, the CDR3 is TGTGCCAGCAGCGGAGGGGTTTTCTATGGCTACACCTTC. This encodes CASSGGVFYGYTF.

This clone appeared a single time. The chain carries TRBV6-5 and TRBJ1-2; 8 nucleotides match TRBD1. The CDR3 consists of 16 residues. Germline V lookup: CDR1 MNHEY, CDR2 SVGAGI. The ends lost 4 bases at V and 5 bases at J; junction bases unmatched: 12. CDR3 coding DNA: TGTGCCAGCAGTTCATCCTGGACAGGGACACCATATGGCTACACCTTC. Protein sequence: CASSSSWTGTPYGYTF.

This chain links TRBV11-3 with TRBJ1-6, with TRBD1 matching 8 bases. The CDR3 totals 15 residues. J lost 7 bases, V lost 2 bases, and 4 bases had no gene match. Germline values: CDR1 SGHNT, CDR2 YENEEA. CDR3 region: CASSLWTGKNSPLHF. In DNA, the CDR3 is TGTGCCAGCAGCTTATGGACAGGGAAGAATTCACCCCTCCACTTT.

The chain's CDR3 is CASSPPQAGVDEQFF. The CDR3, as DNA: TGTGCCAGCAGCCCCCCTCAAGCGGGGGTGGATGAGCAGTTCTTC. The chain carries TRBV11-3 and TRBJ2-1; 8 positions match TRBD2. Germline CDR1 and CDR2: SGHNT and YENEEA. The CDR3 covers 15 residues. The V segment lost 5 bases and the J segment 8 bases; nucleotides outside the gene matches: 11.

The table lists this clone with a count of one. V is TRBV18 and J is TRBJ2-1; 7 nucleotides match TRBD1. V was clipped by 4 bases and J by 2 bases; unmatched bases: 5. Per germline, CDR1 KGHSH and CDR2 LQKENI. CDR3 length equals 15 residues. The CDR3 loop is CASSLDRVPYNEQFF. The CDR3, as DNA: TGTGCCAGCTCACTTGACAGGGTCCCCTACAATGAGCAGTTCTTC.

The chain employs TRBV14 and TRBJ1-4; the D gene is possibly TRBD1 (6 bases). The CDR3 sequence is 15 residues long. Germline loops: CDR1 SGHDN, CDR2 FVKESK. V lost 1 base to trimming and J lost 7 bases, with 13 bases between them. The CDR3 region is CASSQAFTGSEKLFF. CDR3 coding DNA: TGTGCCAGCAGCCAAGCTTTTACAGGGAGTGAAAAACTGTTTTTT.

The chain joins TRBV12-5 to TRBJ2-2; 9 nucleotides match TRBD1. The germline V gene has CDR1 LGHNT and CDR2 FRNRAP. The CDR3 extends over 15 amino acids. The V and J ends lost 5 bases and 3 bases, in that order; junction bases with no gene match: 4. CDR3 sequence reads: CASGLRQGDTGELFF. The CDR3 DNA follows: TGTGCTAGTGGTCTCAGACAGGGGGACACCGGGGAGCTGTTTTTT.

V and J are TRBV7-6 and TRBJ2-5; D is possibly TRBD2 (5 bases). Trimming shortened V by 3 bases and J by 5 bases, and 22 bases separated the two germline ends. The length of the CDR3 is 17 residues. CDR1 is SGHVS, CDR2 FNYEAQ, per germline. Here the CDR3 DNA reads TGTGCCAGCAGCTTCTTACACACAGCAGATTGGGAGGAGACCCAGTACTTC. Residues: CASSFLHTADWEETQYF.

V is TRBV6-1 and J is TRBJ2-1, with TRBD2 identical over 8 bases. Germline assignment: CDR1 MNHNS and CDR2 SASEGT. This CDR3 has 16 amino acids. V shed 3 bases, J shed 6 bases, and the junction held 10 bases outside the gene matches. CDR3 residues: CASSDRGFGRGNEQFF. The CDR3 region has the DNA TGTGCCAGCAGTGATCGGGGGTTCGGGAGGGGCAATGAGCAGTTCTTC.

This clone was seen a handful of times. V is TRBV7-2 and J is TRBJ1-2; TRBD1 matches at 7 bases. With 4 bases clipped from V and 5 bases from J, the junction kept 4 bases outside the gene matches. CDR3 length equals 13 residues. Germline V gene data show CDR1 as SGHTA and CDR2 as FQGNSA. The CDR3 coding sequence is TGTGCCAGCAGCTCTCGGACAGGTTATGGCTACACCTTC. Translation: CASSSRTGYGYTF.

This clone was seen ten or more times. The V gene is TRBV20-1, the J gene TRBJ1-2, with 7 bases that match TRBD1. The CDR3 runs 11 residues. Trimming at V came to 6 bases and at J to 8 bases, leaving 6 bases not matched to a gene. Germline V gene data show CDR1 as DFQATT and CDR2 as SNEGSKA (reference sequence). The CDR3: CSAKTGIGYTF. CDR3 nucleotides: TGCAGTGCCAAGACAGGGATCGGCTACACCTTC.

This clone was recorded a few times. This chain uses TRBV4-1 with TRBJ2-1, with 10 bases that match TRBD2. Germline CDR1 is MGHRA and CDR2 is YSYEKL. The CDR3 has 17 amino acids. Unmatched junction bases numbered 7, after V lost 1 base and J lost 4 bases. The CDR3 nucleotides are TGCGCCAGCAGCCAAGTGGCGGTAGCGGGGGGTTACAATGAGCAGTTCTTC. Translating it yields CASSQVAVAGGYNEQFF.

V is TRBV6-5 and J is TRBJ1-1; 8 nucleotides agree with TRBD1. The CDR3 has 13 amino acids. CDR1 MNHEY and CDR2 SVGAGI come from the germline V gene. The V gene end was trimmed by 2 bases and the J gene end by 6 bases; junction bases not matched to a gene: 2. This chain's CDR3 is CASSYQGAAEAFF. The CDR3 DNA sequence: TGTGCCAGCAGTTACCAGGGGGCGGCTGAAGCTTTCTTT.

The chain combines TRBV11-3 with TRBJ2-3; tentatively, D is TRBD1 (6 bases). V lost 5 bases and J lost 0, with 15 bases in between. CDR3 length: 16 residues. Germline CDR1 and CDR2: SGHNT and YENEEA. The CDR3 sequence: CASSPPDRRSTDTQYF. As DNA, the CDR3 is TGTGCCAGCAGCCCCCCCGACAGGCGAAGCACAGATACGCAGTATTTT. The full variable domain, rest sourced from reference TRBV11-3 and TRBJ2-3, is EAGVVQSPRYKIIEKKQPVAFWCNPISGHNTLYWYLQNLGQGPELLIRYENEEAVDDSQLPKDRFSAERLKGVDSTLKIQPAELGDSAVYLCASSPPDRRSTDTQYFGPGTRLTVL.